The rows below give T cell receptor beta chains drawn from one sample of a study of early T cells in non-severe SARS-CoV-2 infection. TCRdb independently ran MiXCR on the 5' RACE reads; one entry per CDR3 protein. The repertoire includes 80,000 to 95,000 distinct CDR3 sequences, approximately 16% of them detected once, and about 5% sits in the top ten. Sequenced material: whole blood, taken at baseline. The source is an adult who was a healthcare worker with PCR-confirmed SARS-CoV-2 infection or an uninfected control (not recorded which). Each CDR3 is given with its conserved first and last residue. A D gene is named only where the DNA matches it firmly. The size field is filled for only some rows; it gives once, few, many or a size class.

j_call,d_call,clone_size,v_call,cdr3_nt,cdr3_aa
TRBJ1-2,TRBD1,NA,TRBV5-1,TGCGCCAGCAGCCCGACAGGGACAATCGGATCGGGCTACACCTTC,CASSPTGTIGSGYTF
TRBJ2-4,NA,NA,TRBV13,TGTGCCAGCAGCTACCCACCCGCGGGAAACATTCAGTACTTC,CASSYPPAGNIQYF
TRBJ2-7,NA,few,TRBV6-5,TGTGCCAGCAGCCGAAAGACTACTTCCTACGAGCAGTACTTC,CASSRKTTSYEQYF
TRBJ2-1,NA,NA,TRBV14,TGTGCCAGCAGCCAATTTCTACTGGGTGAGCAGTTCTTC,CASSQFLLGEQFF
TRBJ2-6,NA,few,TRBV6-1,TGTGCCAGCGGACAAAACTCTGGGGCCAACGTCCTGACTTTC,CASGQNSGANVLTF
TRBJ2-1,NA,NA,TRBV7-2,TGTGCCAGCAGCCTTCTGGGTCCACAAAACAATGAGCAGTTCTTC,CASSLLGPQNNEQFF
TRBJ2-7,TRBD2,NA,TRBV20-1,TGCAGTGCTATGGAATACGGGGGGTACTACGAGCAGTACTTC,CSAMEYGGYYEQYF
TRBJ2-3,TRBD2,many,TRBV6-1,TGTGCCAGCATCTGGGGAGGGACGGGTACGCAGTATTTT,CASIWGGTGTQYF
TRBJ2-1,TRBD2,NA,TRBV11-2,TGTGCCAGCGGATCCACTAGCGGCGGGGGAACCTACAATGAGCAGTTCTTC,CASGSTSGGGTYNEQFF
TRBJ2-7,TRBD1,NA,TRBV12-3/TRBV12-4,TGTGCCAGCAGTTTTGGGACAGGGTCGGGTGAGCAGTACTTC,CASSFGTGSGEQYF
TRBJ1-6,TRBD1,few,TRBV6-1,TGTGCCAGCAGCGCCGGGACAGGGGCATCACCCCTCCACTTT,CASSAGTGASPLHF
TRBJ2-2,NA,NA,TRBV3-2,TGTGCCAGCAGCCAATCGGCTAGCGGGAGGGCCTGGACCGGGGAGCTGTTTTTT,CASSQSASGRAWTGELFF
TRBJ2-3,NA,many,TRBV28,TGTGCCAGCAGCCCGCCGGGGCCAGATACGCAGTATTTT,CASSPPGPDTQYF
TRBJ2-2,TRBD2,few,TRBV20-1,TGCAGTGCTGCTCTAGCGGAGAGAAACACCGGGGAGCTGTTTTTT,CSAALAERNTGELFF
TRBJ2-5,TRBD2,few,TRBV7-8,TGTGCCAGCAGCTCGCGGGGGGTTGTGCCCCAAGAGACCCAGTACTTC,CASSSRGVVPQETQYF
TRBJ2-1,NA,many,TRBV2,TGTGCCAGCAGTGAATCTGGGGCGGGATTACTATACGAGCAGTTCTTC,CASSESGAGLLYEQFF
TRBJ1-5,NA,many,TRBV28,TGTGCCAGCCAGGGTTGGAGCAATCAGCCCCAGCATTTT,CASQGWSNQPQHF
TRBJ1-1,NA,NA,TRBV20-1,TGCAGTGCGGCCATTTTCCCTGAAGCTTTCTTT,CSAAIFPEAFF
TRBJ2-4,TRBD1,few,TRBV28,TGTGCCAGCAGGGACAGGGCCAAAAACATTCAGTACTTC,CASRDRAKNIQYF
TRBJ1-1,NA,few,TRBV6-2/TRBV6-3,TGTGCCAGCAGTTACTTCGAGAACACTGAAGCTTTCTTT,CASSYFENTEAFF
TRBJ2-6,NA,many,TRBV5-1,TGCGCCAACCGCATAAGGGACACCCTTAGGGCCAACGTCCTGACTTTC,CANRIRDTLRANVLTF
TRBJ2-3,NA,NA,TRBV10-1,TGCGCCAGCAGTGGAACCGGGACCCAGGTGCAGTATTTT,CASSGTGTQVQYF
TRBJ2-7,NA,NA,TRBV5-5,TGTGCCAGCAGCTTCGAACGAACGGCCTACGAGCAGTACTTC,CASSFERTAYEQYF
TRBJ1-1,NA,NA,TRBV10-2,TGCGCCAGCAAGGTCCGTCCGTCGCACCCGCAAGCTTTCTTT,CASKVRPSHPQAFF
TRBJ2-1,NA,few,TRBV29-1,TGCAGCGTTGAAAGCCATATGAATGTCCGAAAATTC,CSVESHMNVRKF
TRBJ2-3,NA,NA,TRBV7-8,TGTGCCAGCACCGACACTGGGAATACGCAGTATTTT,CASTDTGNTQYF
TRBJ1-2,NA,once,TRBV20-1,TGCAGTGCGACAGAGCAGTATAACTATGGCTACACCTTC,CSATEQYNYGYTF
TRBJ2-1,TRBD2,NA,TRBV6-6,TGTGCCAGCAGTCCAGCGGGAGTTAATGAGCAGTTCTTC,CASSPAGVNEQFF
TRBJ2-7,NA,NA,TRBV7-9,TGTGCCAGCAGCTTAGACCGCCACGAGCAGTACTTC,CASSLDRHEQYF
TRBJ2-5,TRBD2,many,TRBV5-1,TGCGCCAGCAGCTTGGGACTAGCGACGGAGACCCAGTACTTC,CASSLGLATETQYF
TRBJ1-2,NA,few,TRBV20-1,TGCAGTGCTAGAGTTGACTATGGCTACACCTTC,CSARVDYGYTF
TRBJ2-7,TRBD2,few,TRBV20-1,TGCAGTGCTAGGATTGCTAGCGGGAGTGGAGAGCAGTACTTC,CSARIASGSGEQYF
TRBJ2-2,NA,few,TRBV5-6,TGTGCCAGCAGCTTGGCCGGGCACACCGGGGAGCTGTTTTTT,CASSLAGHTGELFF
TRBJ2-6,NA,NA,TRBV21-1,TGTGCCAGCAGCAAACTTCGGCCACCCAGGGGCTCTGGGGCCAACGTCCTGACTTTC,CASSKLRPPRGSGANVLTF
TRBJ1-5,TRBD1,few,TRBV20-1,TGCAGTGCTAGAGCCCCGGGACAGGGGCCCAATCAGCCCCAGCATTTT,CSARAPGQGPNQPQHF
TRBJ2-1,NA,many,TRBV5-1,TGCGCCAGCAGGGAGACGAACTCCTACAATGAGCAGTTCTTC,CASRETNSYNEQFF
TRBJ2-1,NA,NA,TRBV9,TGTGCCAGCAGCGTAGGAGTAAGACCAGGGGCTGGGAATGAGCAGTTCTTC,CASSVGVRPGAGNEQFF
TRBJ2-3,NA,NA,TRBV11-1,TGTGCCAGCAGCGCCCCGTCGGGGAGGCTTTTGAGGACGCAGTATTTT,CASSAPSGRLLRTQYF
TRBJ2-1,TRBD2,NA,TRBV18,TGTGCCAGCTACCCACTTTCGACCGGGGGGGCCGTACAATGGCAGTTCTTC,CASYPLSTGGAVQWQFF
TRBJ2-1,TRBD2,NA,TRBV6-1,TGTGCCTCGGGAGGACTAGCGGGCTCCAATGAGCAGTTCTTC,CASGGLAGSNEQFF
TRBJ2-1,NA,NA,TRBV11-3,TGTGCCAGCAGCTTAAAAAACAATGAGCAGTTCTTC,CASSLKNNEQFF
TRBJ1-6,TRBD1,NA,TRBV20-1,TGCAGTGCCCGGACAGGGCTATCCAATTCACCCCTCCACTTT,CSARTGLSNSPLHF
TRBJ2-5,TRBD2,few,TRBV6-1,TGTGCCAGCAGTGGACCGAGAGGGAGGGGTTCCCAAGAGACCCAGTACTTC,CASSGPRGRGSQETQYF
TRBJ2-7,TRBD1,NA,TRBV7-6,TGTGCCAGCAGCTGGGGACAGGCAACCTACGAGCAGTACTTC,CASSWGQATYEQYF
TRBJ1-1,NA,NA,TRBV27,TGTGCCAGCAGTACGTCAGGGAACACTGAAGCTTTCTTT,CASSTSGNTEAFF
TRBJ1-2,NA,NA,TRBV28,TGTGCCAGCAGTTCCAGAGGAGGTCCCGGACGGAAAAGCGGAGCTAACTATGGCTACACCTTC,CASSSRGGPGRKSGANYGYTF
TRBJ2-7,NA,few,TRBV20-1,TGCAGTGCTATCGCCCCCGGGGGCTACGAGCAGTACTTC,CSAIAPGGYEQYF
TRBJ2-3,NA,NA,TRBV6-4,TGTGCCAGCAGTGACTCCGACACAGATACGCAGTATTTT,CASSDSDTDTQYF
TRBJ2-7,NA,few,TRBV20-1,TGCAGTGCTACTCAAGGAGAGAAGCAGTACTTC,CSATQGEKQYF
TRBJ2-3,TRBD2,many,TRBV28,TGTGCCAGCGGACTAGCGGGAGTCAGGGATACGCAGTATTTT,CASGLAGVRDTQYF
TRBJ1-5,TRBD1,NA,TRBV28,TGTGCCAGCAGAGTTAACAGGGGAAGTCAGCCCCAGCATTTT,CASRVNRGSQPQHF
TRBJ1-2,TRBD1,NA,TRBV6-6,TGTGCCAGCAGCCCCTTCGAGGGACAGGTTGGCTACACCTTC,CASSPFEGQVGYTF
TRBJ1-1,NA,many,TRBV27,TGTGCCAGCAGTTTAGAAATGAACACTGAAGCTTTCTTT,CASSLEMNTEAFF
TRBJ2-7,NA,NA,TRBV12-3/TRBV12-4,TGTGCCAGCAGTTCAGGACTTGAGCAGTACTTC,CASSSGLEQYF
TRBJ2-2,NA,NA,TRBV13,TGTGCCACACACAGGGCTGACACCGGGGAGCTGTTTTTT,CATHRADTGELFF
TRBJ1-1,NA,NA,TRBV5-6,TGTGCCAGCAGCTTGGCAAGCGAAGCTTTCTTT,CASSLASEAFF
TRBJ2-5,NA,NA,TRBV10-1,TGCGCCAGCAGTGTTGCGATCCAAGAGACCCAGTACTTC,CASSVAIQETQYF